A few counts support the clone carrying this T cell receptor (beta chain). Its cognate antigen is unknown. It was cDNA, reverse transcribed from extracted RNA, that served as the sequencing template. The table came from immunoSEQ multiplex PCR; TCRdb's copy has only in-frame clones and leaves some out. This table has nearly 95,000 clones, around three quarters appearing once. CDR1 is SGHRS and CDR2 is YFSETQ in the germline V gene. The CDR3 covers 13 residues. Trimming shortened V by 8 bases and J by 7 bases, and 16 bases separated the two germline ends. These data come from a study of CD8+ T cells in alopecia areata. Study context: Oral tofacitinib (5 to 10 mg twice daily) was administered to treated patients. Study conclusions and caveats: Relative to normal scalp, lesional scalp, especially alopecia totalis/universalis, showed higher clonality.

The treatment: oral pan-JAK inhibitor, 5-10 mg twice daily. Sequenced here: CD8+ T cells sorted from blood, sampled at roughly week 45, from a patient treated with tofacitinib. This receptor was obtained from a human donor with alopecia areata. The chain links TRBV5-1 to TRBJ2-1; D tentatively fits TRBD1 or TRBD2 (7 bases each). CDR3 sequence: CASRQGAGNEQFF. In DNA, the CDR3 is TGCGCCAGTCGACAGGGAGCGGGAAATGAGCAGTTCTTC.